This entry is about one T cell receptor beta chain. The target antigen is unknown. Controls had myeloablative marrow grafts with methotrexate and calcineurin inhibitor, sampled at 1 year. The data are from a study of T cells after posttransplantation cyclophosphamide. Findings and caveats of the study: Donor-recipient repertoire similarity was low at 1-2 months, rising over year one. Recipient CMV seropositivity and CMV reactivation strongly tracked TRB clonality. Blood and skin or GI T cell repertoires showed limited TRB overlap.

Assay used: immunoSEQ multiplex PCR; TCRdb lists only in-frame clones, some missing. The data contain fewer than 25,000 clones, roughly 90% of them singletons. The V gene's germline CDR1 is SGHRS and CDR2 YFSETQ. V shed 0 bases and J 4 bases; nucleotides not matched to a gene: 6. The CDR3 length is 15 residues. This chain connects TRBV5-1 to TRBJ2-7, with 8 bases fitting TRBD2. This TCR derives from a female patient aged 50-59 years who received an allogeneic stem cell transplant from an unrelated donor, was CMV-positive, and had chronic GVHD only. Some T cells may have come from the graft donor. Material: PBMCs, obtained after an allogeneic stem cell transplant with a calcineurin inhibitor and methotrexate. The CDR3: CASSLAGGVKYEQYF. CDR3 bases: TGCGCCAGCAGCTTGGCGGGAGGGGTTAAGTACGAGCAGTACTTC.